Listed here are 22 T cell receptor beta chains from one sample, sequenced in a study of blood T cell repertoires in COVID-19. Sequenced by immunoSEQ multiplex PCR; TCRdb stores in-frame clones only, minus some. The table includes around 250,000 clones, around 88% detected once. The sequenced sample consisted of PBMCs or T cells enriched from blood (not recorded which). These receptor sequences come from a woman in her forties with acute COVID-19.

For the CDR3, the DNA is TGTGCCAGCAGCTTACTCGGACAGAACTATGGCTACACCTTC. As protein: CASSLLGQNYGYTF. The J gene is TRBJ1-2, the V gene TRBV7-9; perhaps TRBD1 as D (6 bases). Trimming took 2 bases from V and 2 from J, leaving 9 bases between them. CDR1 is SEHNR and CDR2 is FQNEAQ in the germline V gene (reference sequence). This CDR3 is built from 14 residues.

The rearrangement joins TRBV2 to TRBJ1-4; possible D gene TRBD1, 5 bases. V gave up 1 base and J gave up 3 bases, with 6 bases separating them. Per germline, CDR1 SNHLY and CDR2 FYNNEI. The CDR3 runs to 14 residues. The DNA for the CDR3 is TGTGCCAGCAGTGAAGTGGGGCCTAATGAAAAACTGTTTTTT. Protein: CASSEVGPNEKLFF.

A note on this clone: A read error may account for a junction end that differs from germline. The chain combines TRBV7-7 with TRBJ2-2; 8 positions match TRBD1. CDR1 and CDR2 (germline): SSHAT, FNYEAQ (reference sequence). The CDR3 covers 15 residues. CDR3 in DNA: TGTGCTAGCAGCCCCGGGACAGGGAACACCGGGGAGCTGTTTTTT. Amino acid sequence: CASSPGTGNTGELFF.

To note about this clone: Within the sample, other DNA sequences also encode this same CDR3. This chain connects TRBV6-5 to TRBJ1-2; 9 bases agree with TRBD1. This CDR3 has 12 amino acids. With 5 bases clipped from V and 7 bases from J, the junction kept 2 bases outside the gene matches. The germline V gene encodes CDR1 MNHEY and CDR2 SVGAGI. CDR3: CASSRDRAGYTF. The CDR3 DNA reads as TGTGCCAGCAGTCGGGACAGGGCTGGCTACACCTTC.

The gene calls are TRBV7-9 and TRBJ1-1; 8 bases are a match to TRBD1. Germline V CDR1 and CDR2: SEHNR, FQNEAQ (reference sequence). The CDR3 is 14 residues long. The V and J ends lost 5 bases and 5 bases, in that order; junction bases with no gene match: 7. This chain's CDR3 is CASSRGQGGTEAFF. CDR3 in DNA: TGTGCCAGCAGCCGAGGACAGGGAGGGACTGAAGCTTTCTTT.

The rearrangement links TRBV7-8 to TRBJ2-1; weak D call: TRBD2 (5 bases). This CDR3 region has 16 residues. Germline CDR1 reads SGHVS; CDR2 reads FQNEAQ. The V gene lost 1 base and the J gene lost 2 bases, with 12 bases spanning the gap. This CDR3 reads CASSLERTLPYNEQFF. CDR3 coding DNA: TGTGCCAGCAGCTTAGAGCGGACTCTCCCCTACAATGAGCAGTTCTTC. The complete variable domain, with remaining parts taken from reference TRBV7-8 and TRBJ2-1, reads GAGVSQSPRYKVAKRGQDVALRCDPISGHVSLFWYQQALGQGPEFLTYFQNEAQLDKSGLPSDRFFAERPEGSVSTLKIQRTQQEDSAVYLCASSLERTLPYNEQFFGPGTRLTVL.

The J gene is TRBJ1-5, the V gene TRBV12-3 or TRBV12-4; D is undetermined. The CDR3 consists of 13 residues. Trimming left V 3 bases short and J 5 bases short, with 8 bases between. This chain's CDR3 is CASSLATDQPQHF. CDR3 bases: TGTGCCAGCAGTTTGGCCACAGATCAGCCCCAGCATTTT.

This chain joins TRBV15 and TRBJ2-1; the match to TRBD2 covers 13 bases. This CDR3 comprises 22 residues. Germline CDR1 and CDR2: LNHNV and YYDKDF (reference sequence). Trimming at V came to 0 bases and at J to 7 bases, leaving 21 bases not matched to a gene. The CDR3 DNA reads TGTGCCACCAGCAGAGATATCCTTGGGGAACTTCGGACTAGCGGGAGCAGGAATGAGCAGTTCTTC. Amino acid sequence: CATSRDILGELRTSGSRNEQFF.

The chain links TRBV7-9 to TRBJ2-1; D remains unclear. Per the germline V gene, CDR1 is SEHNR and CDR2 is FQNEAQ (reference sequence). V was clipped by 3 bases and J by 5 bases, with 8 bases between them. The CDR3 is 13 amino acids. CDR3 nucleotide sequence: TGTGCCAGCAGCTTTAGTGAGAACAATGAGCAGTTCTTC. This sequence encodes CASSFSENNEQFF. The variable domain in full, completed from reference TRBV7-9 and TRBJ2-1, reads DTGVSQNPRHKITKRGQNVTFRCDPISEHNRLYWYRQTLGQGPEFLTYFQNEAQLEKSRLLSDRFSAERPKGSFSTLEIQRTEQGDSAMYLCASSFSENNEQFFGPGTRLTVL.

The CDR3 protein is CASSPLGQSSYEQYF. In DNA, the CDR3 is TGTGCCAGCTCACCCCTCGGACAGAGCTCCTACGAGCAGTACTTC. The chain uses TRBV18 and TRBJ2-7, with a possible D match to TRBD1 (6 bases). Deletions cut 3 bases from V and 0 bases from J, with 12 bases between. Germline V gene sequence: CDR1 KGHSH, CDR2 LQKENI. The CDR3 totals 15 residues.

The chain has TRBV18 and TRBJ1-1, with TRBD1 identical over 7 bases. CDR3 size: 15 residues. V shed 3 bases and J 0 bases; nucleotides not matched to a gene: 4. Per the germline V gene, CDR1 is KGHSH and CDR2 is LQKENI. CDR3 loop: CASSPLGQMNTEAFF. DNA of the CDR3: TGTGCCAGCTCACCGCTGGGACAGATGAACACTGAAGCTTTCTTT.

The genes are TRBV28 and TRBJ1-1; TRBD1 matches 9 bases. This CDR3 contains 15 residues. Germline V gives CDR1 MDHEN, CDR2 SYDVKM. Trimming removed 5 bases from V and 5 bases from J; junction bases left unmatched: 9. This CDR3 reads CASSPQTGGGTEAFF. CDR3 sequence (DNA): TGTGCCAGCAGTCCCCAGACAGGGGGAGGGACTGAAGCTTTCTTT.

The chain uses TRBV15 and TRBJ2-5, with TRBD2 matching over 9 bases. V was pared by 1 base and J by 1 base, with 4 bases of the junction left unmatched. This CDR3 region has 16 residues. CDR1 LNHNV and CDR2 YYDKDF come from the germline V gene (reference sequence). CDR3 DNA: TGTGCCACCAGCAGAGTAGGGACTAGCATCCAAGAGACCCAGTACTTC. This translates into CATSRVGTSIQETQYF.

V is TRBV7-9 and J is TRBJ1-2; no firm D call. Germline assignment: CDR1 SEHNR and CDR2 FQNEAQ (reference sequence). CDR3 size: 11 residues. V was shortened by 5 bases and J by 5 bases, with 6 bases between the two germline ends. The CDR3, as DNA: TGTGCCAGCAGCCCCTTATATGGCTACACCTTC. This sequence encodes CASSPLYGYTF.

The chain recombines TRBV19 with TRBJ2-7, with 7 bases aligning to TRBD2. The trim removed 8 bases at V and 7 bases at J, leaving 14 bases unmatched. Germline CDR1 LNHDA, CDR2 SQIVND (reference sequence). The CDR3 runs 14 residues. The CDR3 reads CASAKRGRFGEQYF. The CDR3 DNA reads TGTGCCAGTGCTAAGCGGGGAAGGTTTGGGGAGCAGTACTTC.

In this sample, this clone turned up a few times. The chain uses TRBV2 and TRBJ1-5; possibly TRBD1 for D (6 bases). The CDR3 contains 14 residues. V was pared by 7 bases and J by 5 bases, with 15 bases between. Germline CDR1 reads SNHLY; CDR2 reads FYNNEI. CDR3 in amino acids: CASTFRQGYQPQHF. The CDR3 coding sequence is TGTGCCAGCACATTTAGGCAGGGGTATCAGCCCCAGCATTTT.

The genes are TRBV2 and TRBJ2-3; 14 nucleotides line up with TRBD2. This CDR3 has 22 amino acids. The V gene end was trimmed by 7 bases and the J gene end by 5 bases; junction bases not matched to a gene: 26. Germline V gene data show CDR1 as SNHLY and CDR2 as FYNNEI. DNA of the CDR3: TGTGCCAGCACACAAGCAGCTGGGGTACCGGGACTAGCGGGAGCCGGGAGAGATACGCAGTATTTT. Translation gives CASTQAAGVPGLAGAGRDTQYF.

The gene calls are TRBV28 and TRBJ1-6, with 7 bases aligning to TRBD1. V was clipped by 6 bases and J by 9 bases; unmatched bases: 5. From germline, CDR1 is MDHEN and CDR2 SYDVKM. The CDR3 extends over 13 amino acids. This CDR3 is CASRTGFSSPLHF. In nucleotides, the CDR3 is TGTGCCAGCAGGACAGGGTTCAGTTCACCCCTCCACTTT.

The chain links TRBV5-4 to TRBJ2-5; 12 bases agree with TRBD2. The CDR3 spans 17 residues. After removal of 0 bases from V and 5 bases from J, the junction contained 8 bases not matched to a gene. From germline, CDR1 is SGHNT and CDR2 YYREEE (reference sequence). CDR3 amino acids: CASSLDPSGRVGETQYF. The CDR3 DNA sequence: TGTGCCAGCAGCTTGGATCCTAGCGGGAGGGTGGGGGAGACCCAGTACTTC.

This clone has only a few counts. The chain couples TRBV27 to TRBJ1-6; 12 nucleotides agree with TRBD1. V lost 0 bases and J lost 10; bases outside the gene matches: 4. This CDR3 is built from 16 residues. CDR1 and CDR2 from the germline V gene are MNHEY and SMNVEV (reference sequence). CDR3 amino acids: CASSLSGTGGYSPLHF. The CDR3, as DNA: TGTGCCAGCAGTTTATCGGGGACAGGGGGCTACTCACCCCTCCACTTT.

V is TRBV25-1 and J is TRBJ2-5, with 9 nucleotides matching TRBD1. The CDR3 has 15 residues. V trimming: 1 base; J trimming: 3 bases; junction bases outside the gene matches: 3. Per germline, CDR1 MGHDK and CDR2 SYGVNS. The CDR3 loop is CASSEWGTGKETQYF. CDR3 coding DNA: TGTGCCAGCAGTGAATGGGGGACAGGGAAAGAGACCCAGTACTTC.

The chain links TRBV7-2 to TRBJ1-4, with D perhaps matching TRBD1 (6 bases). The CDR3 extends over 15 amino acids. V lost 2 bases and J lost 10, with 17 bases in between. Per the germline V gene, CDR1 is SGHTA and CDR2 is FQGNSA. In DNA, the CDR3 is TGTGCCAGCAGCTTATGGAACAGGGACGCTGGAAAACTGTTTTTT. Encoded protein: CASSLWNRDAGKLFF.